This T cell receptor beta chain was retrieved from a study of PD-1 blockade in classical Hodgkin lymphoma. Study-wide findings and caveats: The CD4+ diversity rise by C4D1 was clearest in complete responders.

Only in-frame clones appear in the TCRdb table, and some are missing; sequencing was by immunoSEQ multiplex PCR. Of around 31,000 clones listed, about 85% are singletons. This clone was recorded a few times. Antigen: not known. Every patient relapsed after autologous stem cell transplantation, and brentuximab vedotin exposure varied. Magnetic depletion of unwanted cells isolated CD4+ T cells from thawed PBMCs. The sample consisted of CD4+ T cells from blood, taken at baseline. The receptor was derived from a human donor with classical Hodgkin lymphoma.

The CDR3 spells CAISESGYDGYTF. The DNA of the CDR3 is TGTGCCATCAGTGAGTCAGGCTATGATGGCTACACCTTC. The chain links TRBV10-3 to TRBJ1-2; D gene uncertain. Germline V lookup: CDR1 ENHRY, CDR2 SYGVKD. CDR3 length equals 13 residues. Trimming left V 0 bases short and J 6 bases short, with 8 bases between.